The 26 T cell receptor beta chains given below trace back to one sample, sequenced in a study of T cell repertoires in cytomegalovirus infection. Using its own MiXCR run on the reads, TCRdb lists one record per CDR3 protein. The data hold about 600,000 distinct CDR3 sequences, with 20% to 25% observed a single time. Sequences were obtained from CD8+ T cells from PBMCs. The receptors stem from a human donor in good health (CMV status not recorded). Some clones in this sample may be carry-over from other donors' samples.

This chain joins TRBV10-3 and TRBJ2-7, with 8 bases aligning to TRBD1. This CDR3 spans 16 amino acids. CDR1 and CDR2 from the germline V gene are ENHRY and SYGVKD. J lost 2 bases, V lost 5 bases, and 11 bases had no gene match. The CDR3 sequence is CAISPGTGEKAYEQYV. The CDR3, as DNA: TGTGCCATCAGTCCCGGGACAGGCGAGAAGGCCTACGAGCAGTACGTC.

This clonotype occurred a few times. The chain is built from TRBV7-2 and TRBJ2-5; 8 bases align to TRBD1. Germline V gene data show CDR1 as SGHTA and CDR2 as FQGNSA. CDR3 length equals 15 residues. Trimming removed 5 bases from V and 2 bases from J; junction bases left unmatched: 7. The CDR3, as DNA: TGTGCCAGCAGCCTCCGGACAGGGATACAAGAGACCCAGTACTTC. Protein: CASSLRTGIQETQYF.

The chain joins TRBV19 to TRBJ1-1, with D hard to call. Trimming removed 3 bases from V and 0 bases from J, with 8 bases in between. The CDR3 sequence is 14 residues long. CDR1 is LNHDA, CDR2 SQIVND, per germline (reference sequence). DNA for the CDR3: TGTGCCAGTAGTATTAGTTCGGTGAACACTGAAGCTTTCTTT. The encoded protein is CASSISSVNTEAFF.

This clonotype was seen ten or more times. The CDR3 DNA reads as TGCGCCAGCAGCCAAGGGCCCGGCGGGGGTTACAATGAGCAGTTCTTC. It translates to CASSQGPGGGYNEQFF. The genes are TRBV4-3 and TRBJ2-1, with 7 bases that match TRBD2. From germline, CDR1 is LGHNA and CDR2 YSLEER. The junction had 7 bases not matched to a gene; V was cut back by 1 base and J by 4 bases. This CDR3 is built from 16 residues.

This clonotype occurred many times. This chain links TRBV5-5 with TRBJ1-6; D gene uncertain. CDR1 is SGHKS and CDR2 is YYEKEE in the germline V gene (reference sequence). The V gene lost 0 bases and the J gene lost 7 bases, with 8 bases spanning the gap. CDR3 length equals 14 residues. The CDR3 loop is CASSLGTQNSPLHF. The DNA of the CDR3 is TGTGCCAGCAGCTTGGGAACTCAGAATTCACCCCTCCACTTT.

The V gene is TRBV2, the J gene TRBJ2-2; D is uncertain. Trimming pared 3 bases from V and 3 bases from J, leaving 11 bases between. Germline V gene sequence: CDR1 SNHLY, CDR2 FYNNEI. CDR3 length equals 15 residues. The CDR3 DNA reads TGTGCCAGCAGTGATCCGGGCAACTACACCGGGGAGCTGTTTTTT. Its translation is CASSDPGNYTGELFF. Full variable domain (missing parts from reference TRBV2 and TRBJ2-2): EPEVTQTPSHQVTQMGQEVILRCVPISNHLYFYWYRQILGQKVEFLVSFYNNEISEKSEIFDDQFSVERPDGSNFTLKIRSTKLEDSAMYFCASSDPGNYTGELFFGEGSRLTVL.

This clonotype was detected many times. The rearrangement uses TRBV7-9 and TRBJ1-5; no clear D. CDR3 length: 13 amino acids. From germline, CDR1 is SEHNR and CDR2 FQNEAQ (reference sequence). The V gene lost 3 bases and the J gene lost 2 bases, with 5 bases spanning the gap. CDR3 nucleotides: TGTGCCAGCAGCTTGTCCCGCAATCAGCCCCAGCATTTT. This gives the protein CASSLSRNQPQHF.

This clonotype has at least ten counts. This CDR3 reads CASSQTGALPVYNEQFF. The CDR3 DNA reads as TGTGCCAGCAGTCAAACAGGGGCTCTCCCCGTCTACAATGAGCAGTTCTTC. The chain recombines TRBV28 with TRBJ2-1; 7 positions match TRBD1. V dropped 5 bases and J dropped 3; count of bases not matched to a gene: 13. Germline CDR1 is MDHEN and CDR2 is SYDVKM. This CDR3 comprises 17 residues.

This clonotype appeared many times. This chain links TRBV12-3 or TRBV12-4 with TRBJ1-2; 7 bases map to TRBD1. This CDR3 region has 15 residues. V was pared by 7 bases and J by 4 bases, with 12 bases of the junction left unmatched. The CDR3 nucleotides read TGTGCCAGCACAGGGGCTTGGGACAGTCGCTATGGCTACACCTTC. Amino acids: CASTGAWDSRYGYTF.

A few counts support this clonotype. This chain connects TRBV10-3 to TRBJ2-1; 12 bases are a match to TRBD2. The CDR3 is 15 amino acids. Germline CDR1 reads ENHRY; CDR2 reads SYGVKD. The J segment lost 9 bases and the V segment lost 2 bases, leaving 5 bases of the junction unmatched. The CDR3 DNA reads TGTGCCATCAGTGAGCCTAGCGGGGGGGTGGGTGAGCAGTTCTTC. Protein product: CAISEPSGGVGEQFF.

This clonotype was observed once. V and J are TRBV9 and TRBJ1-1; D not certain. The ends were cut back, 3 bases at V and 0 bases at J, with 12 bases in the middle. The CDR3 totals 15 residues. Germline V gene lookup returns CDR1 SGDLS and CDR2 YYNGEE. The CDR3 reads CASSGSPRMNTEAFF. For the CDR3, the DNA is TGTGCCAGCAGCGGCAGCCCGCGCATGAACACTGAAGCTTTCTTT. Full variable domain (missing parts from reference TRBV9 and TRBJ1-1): DSGVTQTPKHLITATGQRVTLRCSPRSGDLSVYWYQQSLDQGLQFLIQYYNGEERAKGNILERFSAQQFPDLHSELNLSSLELGDSALYFCASSGSPRMNTEAFFGQGTRLTVV.

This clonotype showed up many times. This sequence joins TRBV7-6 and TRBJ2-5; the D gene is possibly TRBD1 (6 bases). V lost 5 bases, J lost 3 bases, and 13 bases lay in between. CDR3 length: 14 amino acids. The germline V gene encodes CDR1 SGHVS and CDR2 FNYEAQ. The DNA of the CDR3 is TGTGCCAGCAGCCGTCTTCACAGGGAAGAGACCCAGTACTTC. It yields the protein CASSRLHREETQYF.

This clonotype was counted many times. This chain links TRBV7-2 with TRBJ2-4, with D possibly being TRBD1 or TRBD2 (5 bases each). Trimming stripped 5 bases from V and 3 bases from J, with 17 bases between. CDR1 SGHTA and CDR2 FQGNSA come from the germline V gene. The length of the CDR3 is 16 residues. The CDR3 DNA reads TGTGCCAGCAGCCCATCCTTCGGGGCAGACAAAAACATTCAGTACTTC. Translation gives CASSPSFGADKNIQYF.

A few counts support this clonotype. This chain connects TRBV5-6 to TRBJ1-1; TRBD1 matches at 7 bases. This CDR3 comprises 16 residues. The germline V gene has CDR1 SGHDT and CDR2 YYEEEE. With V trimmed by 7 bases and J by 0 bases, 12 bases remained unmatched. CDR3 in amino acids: CASLSRGASMNTEAFF. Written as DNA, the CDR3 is TGTGCCAGCTTATCCAGGGGGGCCTCAATGAACACTGAAGCTTTCTTT.

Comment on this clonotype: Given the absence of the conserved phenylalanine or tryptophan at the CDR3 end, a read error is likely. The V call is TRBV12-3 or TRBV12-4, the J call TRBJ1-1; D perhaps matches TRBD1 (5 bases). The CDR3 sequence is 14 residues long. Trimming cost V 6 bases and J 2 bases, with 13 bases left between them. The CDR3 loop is CASSPGGANTEAFS. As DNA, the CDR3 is TGTGCCAGCAGCCCGGGTGGGGCCAACACTGAAGCTTTCTCT.

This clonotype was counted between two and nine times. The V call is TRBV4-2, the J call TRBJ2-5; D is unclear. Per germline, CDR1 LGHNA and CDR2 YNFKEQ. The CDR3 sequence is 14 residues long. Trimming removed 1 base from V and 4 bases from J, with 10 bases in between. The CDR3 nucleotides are TGTGCCAGCAGCCAAGGACGGTCTAGAGAGACCCAGTACTTC. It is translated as CASSQGRSRETQYF.

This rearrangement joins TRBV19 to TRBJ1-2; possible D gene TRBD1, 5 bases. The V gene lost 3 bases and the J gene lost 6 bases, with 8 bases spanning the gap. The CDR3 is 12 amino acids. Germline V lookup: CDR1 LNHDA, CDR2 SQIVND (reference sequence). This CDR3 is CASSMTVDGYTF. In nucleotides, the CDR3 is TGTGCCAGTAGTATGACAGTCGATGGCTACACCTTC.

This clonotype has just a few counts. The chain's CDR3 is CSAREIGELDYGYTF. Here the CDR3 DNA reads TGCAGTGCTAGAGAAATAGGGGAACTCGACTATGGCTACACCTTC. The chain has TRBV20-1 and TRBJ1-2; TRBD1 is a possible D gene (5 bases). The length of the CDR3 is 15 residues. V dropped 0 bases and J dropped 3 bases, with 14 bases sitting between them. The germline gives CDR1 DFQATT, CDR2 SNEGSKA (reference sequence).

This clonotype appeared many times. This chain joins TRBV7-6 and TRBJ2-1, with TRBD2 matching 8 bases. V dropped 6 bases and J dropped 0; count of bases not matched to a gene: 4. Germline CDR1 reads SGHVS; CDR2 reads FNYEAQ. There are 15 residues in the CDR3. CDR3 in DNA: TGTGCCAGCAGTCTAAGCGGGAGCTCCTACAATGAGCAGTTCTTC. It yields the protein CASSLSGSSYNEQFF.

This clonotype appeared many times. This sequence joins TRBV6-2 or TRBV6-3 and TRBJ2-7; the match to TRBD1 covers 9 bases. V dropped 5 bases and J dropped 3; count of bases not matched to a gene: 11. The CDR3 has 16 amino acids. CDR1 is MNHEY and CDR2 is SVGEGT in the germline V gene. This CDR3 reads CASSTTRTGAIYEQYV. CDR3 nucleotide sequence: TGTGCCAGCAGTACAACTAGGACAGGGGCTATCTACGAGCAGTACGTC.

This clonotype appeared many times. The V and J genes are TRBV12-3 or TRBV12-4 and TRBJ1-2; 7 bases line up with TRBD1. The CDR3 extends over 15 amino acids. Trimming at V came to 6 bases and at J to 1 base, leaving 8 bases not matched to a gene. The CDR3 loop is CASSFSGTDNYGYTF. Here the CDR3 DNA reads TGTGCCAGCAGCTTCTCCGGGACAGATAACTATGGCTACACCTTC.

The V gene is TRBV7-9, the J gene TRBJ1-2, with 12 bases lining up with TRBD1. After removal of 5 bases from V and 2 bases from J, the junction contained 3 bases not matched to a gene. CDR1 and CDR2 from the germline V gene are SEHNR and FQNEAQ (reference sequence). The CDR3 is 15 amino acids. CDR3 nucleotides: TGTGCCAGCAGCGGGACAGGGGGCCTGAACTATGGCTACACCTTC. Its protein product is CASSGTGGLNYGYTF.

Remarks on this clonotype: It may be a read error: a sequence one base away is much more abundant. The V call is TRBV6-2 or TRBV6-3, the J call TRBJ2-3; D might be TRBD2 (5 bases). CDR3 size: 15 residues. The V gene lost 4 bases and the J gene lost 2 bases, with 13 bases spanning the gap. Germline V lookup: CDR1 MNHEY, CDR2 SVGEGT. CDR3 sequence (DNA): TGTGCCAGCAGTTCTCCGGACTTTGTCACAGATACGCAGTATTTT. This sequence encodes CASSSPDFVTDTQYF.

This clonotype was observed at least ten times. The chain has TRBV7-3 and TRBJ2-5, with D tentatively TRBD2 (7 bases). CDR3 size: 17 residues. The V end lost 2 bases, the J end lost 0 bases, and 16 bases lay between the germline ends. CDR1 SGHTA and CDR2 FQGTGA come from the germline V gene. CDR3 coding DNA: TGTGCCAGCAGCTTACTCGGAGGGGGGGGGTACCAAGAGACCCAGTACTTC. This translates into CASSLLGGGGYQETQYF.

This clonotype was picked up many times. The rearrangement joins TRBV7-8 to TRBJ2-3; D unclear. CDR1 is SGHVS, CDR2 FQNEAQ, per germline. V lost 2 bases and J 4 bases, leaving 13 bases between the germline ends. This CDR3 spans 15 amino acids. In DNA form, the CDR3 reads TGTGCCAGCAGCTTATGGTTCGTGTTCCCAGATACGCAGTATTTT. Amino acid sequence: CASSLWFVFPDTQYF.

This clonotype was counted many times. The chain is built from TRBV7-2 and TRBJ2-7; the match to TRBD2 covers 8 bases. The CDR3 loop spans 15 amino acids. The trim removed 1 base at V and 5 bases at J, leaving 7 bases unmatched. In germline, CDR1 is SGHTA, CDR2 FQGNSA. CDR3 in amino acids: CASSLVGGGNDEQYF. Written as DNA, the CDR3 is TGTGCCAGCAGCTTAGTTGGCGGGGGGAATGACGAGCAGTACTTC.